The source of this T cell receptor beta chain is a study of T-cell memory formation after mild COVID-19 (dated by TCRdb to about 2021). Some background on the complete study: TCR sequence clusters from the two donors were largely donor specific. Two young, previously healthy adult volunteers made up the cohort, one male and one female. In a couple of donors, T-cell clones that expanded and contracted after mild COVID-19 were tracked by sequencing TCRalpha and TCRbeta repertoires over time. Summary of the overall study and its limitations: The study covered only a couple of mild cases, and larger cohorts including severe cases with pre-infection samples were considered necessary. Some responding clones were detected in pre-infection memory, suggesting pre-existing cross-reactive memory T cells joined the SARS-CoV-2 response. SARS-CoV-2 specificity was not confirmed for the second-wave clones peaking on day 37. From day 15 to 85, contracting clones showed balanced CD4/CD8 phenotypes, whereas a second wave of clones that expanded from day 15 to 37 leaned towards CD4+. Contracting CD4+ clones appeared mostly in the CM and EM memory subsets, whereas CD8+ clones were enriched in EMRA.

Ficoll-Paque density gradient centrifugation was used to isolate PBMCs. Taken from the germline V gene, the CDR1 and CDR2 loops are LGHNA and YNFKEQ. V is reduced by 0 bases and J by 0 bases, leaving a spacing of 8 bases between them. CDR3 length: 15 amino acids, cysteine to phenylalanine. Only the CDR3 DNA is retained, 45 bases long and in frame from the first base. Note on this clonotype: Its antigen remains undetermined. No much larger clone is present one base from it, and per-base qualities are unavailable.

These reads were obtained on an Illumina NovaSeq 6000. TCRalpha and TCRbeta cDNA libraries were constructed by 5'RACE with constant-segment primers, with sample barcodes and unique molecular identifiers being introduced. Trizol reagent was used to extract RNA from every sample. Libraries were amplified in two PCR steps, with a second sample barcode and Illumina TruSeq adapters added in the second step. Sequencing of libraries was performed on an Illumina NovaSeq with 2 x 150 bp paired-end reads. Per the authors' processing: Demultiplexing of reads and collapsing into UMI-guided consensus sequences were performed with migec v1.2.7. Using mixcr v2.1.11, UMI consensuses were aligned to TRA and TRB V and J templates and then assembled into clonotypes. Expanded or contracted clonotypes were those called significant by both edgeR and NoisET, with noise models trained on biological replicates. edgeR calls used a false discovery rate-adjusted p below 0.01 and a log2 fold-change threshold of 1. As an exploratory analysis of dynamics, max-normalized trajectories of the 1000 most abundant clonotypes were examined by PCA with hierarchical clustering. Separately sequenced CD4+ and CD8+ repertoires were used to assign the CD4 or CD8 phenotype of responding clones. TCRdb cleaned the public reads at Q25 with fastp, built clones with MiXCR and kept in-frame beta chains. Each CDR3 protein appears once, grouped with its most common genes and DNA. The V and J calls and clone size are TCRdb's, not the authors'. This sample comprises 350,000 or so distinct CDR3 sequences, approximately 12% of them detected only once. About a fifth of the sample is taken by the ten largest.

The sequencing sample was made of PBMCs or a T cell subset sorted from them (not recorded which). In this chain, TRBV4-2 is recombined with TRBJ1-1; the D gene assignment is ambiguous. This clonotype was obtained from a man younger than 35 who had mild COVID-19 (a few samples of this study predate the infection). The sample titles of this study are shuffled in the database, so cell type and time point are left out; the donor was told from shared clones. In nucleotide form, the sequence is TGTGCCAGCAGCCAAGATCTCCCCTTGAACACTGAAGCTTTCTTT. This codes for CASSQDLPLNTEAFF.